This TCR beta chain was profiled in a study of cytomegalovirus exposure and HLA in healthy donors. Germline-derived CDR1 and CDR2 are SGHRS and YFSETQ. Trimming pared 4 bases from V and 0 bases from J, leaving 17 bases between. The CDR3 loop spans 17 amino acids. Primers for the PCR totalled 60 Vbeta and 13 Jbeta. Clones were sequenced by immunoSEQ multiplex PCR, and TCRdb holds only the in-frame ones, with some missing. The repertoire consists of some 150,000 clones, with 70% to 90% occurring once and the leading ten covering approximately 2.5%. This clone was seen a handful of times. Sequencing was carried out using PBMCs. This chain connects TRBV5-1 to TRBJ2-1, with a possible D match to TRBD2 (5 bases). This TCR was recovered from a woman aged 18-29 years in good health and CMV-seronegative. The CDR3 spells CASSPGLHSLSYNEQFF. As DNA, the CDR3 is TGCGCCAGCAGCCCCGGACTTCACTCCCTCTCCTACAATGAGCAGTTCTTC.